This is a list of T cell receptor beta chains from one sample in a study of tumor-infiltrating lymphocytes in primary liver carcinoma. From the multiplex PCR reads, TCRdb called clonotypes with MiXCR, one entry per CDR3 protein. This table holds fewer than 40,000 distinct CDR3 sequences, 60% to 80% found once. Sequenced input: liver tumor tissue from sampling region 3. All receptors come from a woman in her twenties or thirties with primary liver carcinoma and hepatitis B virus infection. CDR3s include the opening cysteine and the closing phenylalanine or tryptophan. A D gene is named only where the DNA matches it firmly. Size is stated for part of the rows, as once, few or many counts, or as a class when the clone is expanded.

>TRBD1|-|TRBJ2-5|TRBV29-1
CGVISWTGETQYF
TGCGGCGTCATCAGTTGGACAGGGGAGACGCAGTACTTC
>-|-|TRBJ2-3|TRBV5-4
CASSSPAACGCRTDTQYF
TGTGCCAGCAGTAGCCCGGCGGCTTGCGGGTGTCGGACAGATACGCAGTATTTT
>-|-|TRBJ2-1|TRBV11-2
CTSSQELGKNEQFF
TGTACCAGCAGCCAAGAATTGGGAAAGAATGAGCAGTTCTTC
>-|many|TRBJ1-2|TRBV29-1
CSVARGTGARGYTF
TGCAGCGTTGCCCGGGGGACGGGCGCTCGCGGCTACACCTTC
>TRBD1|-|TRBJ1-1|TRBV13
CNSRTGGANTEAFF
TGTAATAGCAGGACAGGGGGTGCAAACACTGAAGCTTTCTTT
>TRBD2|-|TRBJ2-5|TRBV11-2
CASSLTPSGNPNRETQYF
TGTGCCAGCAGCTTGACGCCTAGCGGGAACCCCAACCGAGAGACCCAGTACTTC
>-|once|TRBJ2-2|TRBV6-1
CASSPFASRDTGELFF
TGTGCCAGCAGCCCCTTCGCGTCGCGGGATACCGGGGAGCTGTTTTTT
>TRBD1|few|TRBJ2-4|TRBV11-1
CASSLAGTGYGIQYF
TGTGCCAGCAGCTTAGCCGGGACAGGTTATGGCATTCAGTACTTC
>TRBD2|-|TRBJ2-3|TRBV5-4
CVSSNPAASGSRADTQYF
TGTGTCAGCAGTAACCCGGCAGCTAGCGGGAGTCGGGCAGATACGCAGTATTTT
>-|many|TRBJ2-7|TRBV11-1
CASSPGRRFYEQYF
TGTGCCAGCAGCCCTGGACGGCGATTCTACGAGCAGTACTTC
>TRBD1|once|TRBJ2-2|TRBV11-1
CASSLVWGTNTGELFF
TGTGCCAGCAGCTTAGTGTGGGGTACGAACACAGGGGAACTGTTTTTT
>-|-|TRBJ2-7|TRBV13
CASSADDRAGYEQYF
TGTGCCAGCAGCGCCGATGACAGAGCTGGTTACGAACAGTACTTC
>-|few|TRBJ2-1|TRBV19
CASSGYGSFNEQFF
TGTGCCAGTAGTGGATATGGGAGCTTCAATGAGCAGTTCTTC
>TRBD2|-|TRBJ2-1|TRBV4-3
CASGHNVAGARDDQFF
TGCGCCAGCGGCCACAACGTAGCGGGAGCCAGAGATGACCAGTTCTTC
>-|-|TRBJ2-7|TRBV4-1
CTSSQDPRNRVHEQYF
TGTACTAGCAGCCAAGATCCCCGGAACAGGGTCCACGAGCAGTACTTC
>-|-|TRBJ1-5|TRBV11-2
CASSLCFGTSNQSQHF
TGTGCCAGCAGCTTATGTTTCGGGACATCAAATCAGTCCCAGCATTTT
>-|many|TRBJ2-3|TRBV24-1
CATSDFRGMGADTQYF
TGTGCCACCAGTGATTTCCGAGGGATGGGGGCAGATACGCAGTATTTT
>-|once|TRBJ2-7|TRBV6-5
CASSCKGSNSYEQYF
TGTGCCAGCAGTTGCAAGGGCAGCAACTCCTACGAGCAGTACTTC
>-|medium-sized|TRBJ2-1|TRBV15
CATSRDYRSSYNEQFF
TGTGCCACCAGCAGAGATTACAGGAGCTCCTACAATGAGCAGTTCTTC
>-|once|TRBJ2-1|TRBV5-4
CASSLTGLGDNEQFF
TGTGCCAGCAGCTTAACAGGGTTGGGGGACAATGAGCAGTTCTTC
>-|-|TRBJ1-1|TRBV5-4
CASRWSGVGYIEAFF
TGTGCCAGCAGGTGGTCCGGGGTCGGGTACATTGAAGCCTTCTTT
>TRBD1|many|TRBJ2-7|TRBV28
CATRQGTYEQYF
TGTGCCACCCGACAGGGGACGTACGAGCAGTACTTC
>-|-|TRBJ1-2|TRBV6-1
CASRNPGEGYTF
TGTGCCAGCAGGAACCCAGGGGAGGGCTACACCTTC
>TRBD1|many|TRBJ1-2|TRBV11-2
CASSLDQRGTELYGYTF
TGTGCCAGCAGCTTAGACCAGAGAGGGACAGAGCTTTATGGCTACACCTTC
>TRBD2|-|TRBJ2-1|TRBV7-9
CASSLYLTGGMQFF
TGCGCCAGCAGCTTATATCTAACGGGAGGGATGCAGTTCTTC
>-|-|TRBJ2-7|TRBV28
CASNSSGKTTYEQYF
TGTGCCAGCAATTCGTCAGGGAAAACTACCTACGAGCAGTATTTC
>-|-|TRBJ2-7|TRBV4-2
CASSQVSQYEQYF
TGTGCCAGCAGCCAAGTTAGTCAGTACGAGCAGTACTTC
>-|-|TRBJ2-1|TRBV10-3
CAISETMVASTYNEQLF
TGTGCCATCAGTGAGACCATGGTGGCTAGCACCTACAATGAGCAGTTATTC
>-|many|TRBJ2-7|TRBV6-1
CASSDSLKGAARGYEQYF
TGTGCCAGCAGTGATAGCCTGAAGGGAGCGGCGAGGGGCTACGAGCAGTACTTC
>TRBD2|-|TRBJ2-3|TRBV4-3
CTSSQEGLAGGSTDTQYF
TGCACCAGCAGCCAAGAAGGTCTAGCGGGAGGGTCGACAGATACGCAGTATTTT
>-|-|TRBJ2-7|TRBV7-8
CASMLEPVSYEQYF
TGTGCCAGCATGTTAGAGCCGGTATCCTACGAGCAGTACTTC
>TRBD1|few|TRBJ2-7|TRBV12-5
CTSGSTGGSYEQYF
TGTACTAGTGGTTCGACAGGGGGCTCTTACGAACAGTACTTC
>-|few|TRBJ1-6|TRBV5-5
CASSLDVSNSSLHF
TGTGCCAGTAGTTTGGACGTCAGTAATTCATCCCTCCACTTT
>TRBD2|-|TRBJ2-1|TRBV18
CASSPRVRLSGIGEQFF
TGTGCCAGCTCACCGAGGGTCAGGCTAAGCGGGATCGGTGAGCAGTTCTTC
>TRBD2|-|TRBJ2-1|TRBV29-1
CNALRDYNGQFF
TGCAACGCCTTAAGGGACTACAATGGGCAGTTCTTC
>-|few|TRBJ2-2|TRBV6-2/TRBV6-3
CAGLTPAGELFF
TGTGCCGGATTGACGCCGGCCGGGGAGCTGTTTTTT
>TRBD2|-|TRBJ2-7|TRBV10-2
CASSQLAGGRDEQYF
TGCGCCAGCAGTCAACTAGCGGGGGGCCGGGACGAGCAGTACTTC
>TRBD1|-|TRBJ1-1|TRBV11-2
CTSSARDRRRKRWSNTETFF
TGTACCAGCAGCGCTCGGGACAGGAGGCGCAAGAGGTGGAGTAACACTGAAACTTTCTTT
>TRBD2|many|TRBJ2-3|TRBV11-3
CASSLGLADLTDTQYF
TGTGCCAGCAGCTTAGGTCTAGCGGACTTGACAGATACGCAGTATTTT
>-|-|TRBJ2-2|TRBV6-1
CTSSETLPGGAAKTGELLF
TGTACCAGCAGTGAAACCCTTCCCGGGGGCGCCGCGAAGACCGGGGAGCTGCTTTTT
>TRBD1|many|TRBJ1-6|TRBV6-5
CASSLQGLAYNSPLHF
TGTGCCAGCAGTCTACAGGGGTTGGCCTATAATTCACCCCTCCACTTT